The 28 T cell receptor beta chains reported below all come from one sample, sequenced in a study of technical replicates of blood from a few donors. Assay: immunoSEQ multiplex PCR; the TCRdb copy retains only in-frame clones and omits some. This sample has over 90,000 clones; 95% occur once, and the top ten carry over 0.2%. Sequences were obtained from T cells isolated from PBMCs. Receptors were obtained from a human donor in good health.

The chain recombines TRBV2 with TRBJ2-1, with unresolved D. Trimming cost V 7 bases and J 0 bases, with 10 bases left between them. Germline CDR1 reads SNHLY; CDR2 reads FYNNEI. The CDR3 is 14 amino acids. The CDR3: CASNYYSSYNEQFF. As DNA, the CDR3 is TGTGCCAGCAATTACTATAGCTCCTACAATGAGCAGTTCTTC. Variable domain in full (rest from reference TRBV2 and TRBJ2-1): EPEVTQTPSHQVTQMGQEVILRCVPISNHLYFYWYRQILGQKVEFLVSFYNNEISEKSEIFDDQFSVERPDGSNFTLKIRSTKLEDSAMYFCASNYYSSYNEQFFGPGTRLTVL.

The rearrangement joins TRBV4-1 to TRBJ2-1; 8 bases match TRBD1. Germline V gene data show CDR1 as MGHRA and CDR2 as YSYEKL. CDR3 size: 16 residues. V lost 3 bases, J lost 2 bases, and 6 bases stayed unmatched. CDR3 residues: CASSQVPGQAYNEQFF. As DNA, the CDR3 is TGCGCCAGCAGCCAGGTCCCGGGACAGGCCTACAATGAGCAGTTCTTC.

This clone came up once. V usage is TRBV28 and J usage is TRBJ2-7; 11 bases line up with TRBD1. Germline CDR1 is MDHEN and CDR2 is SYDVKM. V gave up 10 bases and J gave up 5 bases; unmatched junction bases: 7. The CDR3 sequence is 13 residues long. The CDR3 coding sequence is TGTGCCACCCCGGGACAGGGGGAGGACGAGCAGTACTTC. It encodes CATPGQGEDEQYF.

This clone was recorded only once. DNA for the CDR3: TGTGCCAGCAGTTCCCCGGGACTAGCGGGCAAAGAGACCCAGTACTTC. Translation: CASSSPGLAGKETQYF. The rearrangement joins TRBV27 to TRBJ2-5; 12 positions match TRBD2. Germline lookup yields CDR1 MNHEY and CDR2 SMNVEV (reference sequence). CDR3 length: 16 amino acids. V shed 4 bases and J 3 bases; nucleotides not matched to a gene: 6.

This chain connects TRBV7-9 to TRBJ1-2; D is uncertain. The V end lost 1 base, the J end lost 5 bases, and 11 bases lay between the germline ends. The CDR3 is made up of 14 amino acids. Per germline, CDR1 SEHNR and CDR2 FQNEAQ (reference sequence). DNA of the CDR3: TGTGCCAGCAGCTTAGAAGGTCGACAATATGGCTACACCTTC. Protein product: CASSLEGRQYGYTF.

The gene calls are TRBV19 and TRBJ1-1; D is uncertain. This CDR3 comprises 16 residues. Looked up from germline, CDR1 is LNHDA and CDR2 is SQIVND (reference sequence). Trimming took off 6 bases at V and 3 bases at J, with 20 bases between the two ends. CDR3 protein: CASRSRLARSDTEAFF. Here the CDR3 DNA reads TGTGCCAGTAGGAGCCGATTAGCTAGATCGGACACTGAAGCTTTCTTT.

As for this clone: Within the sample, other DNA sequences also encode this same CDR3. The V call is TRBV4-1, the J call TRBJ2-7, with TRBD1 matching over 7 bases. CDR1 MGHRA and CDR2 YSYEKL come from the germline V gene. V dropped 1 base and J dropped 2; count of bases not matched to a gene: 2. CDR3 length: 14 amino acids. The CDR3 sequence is CASSQGQGTYEQYF. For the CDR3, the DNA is TGCGCCAGCAGCCAAGGACAGGGCACCTACGAGCAGTACTTC.

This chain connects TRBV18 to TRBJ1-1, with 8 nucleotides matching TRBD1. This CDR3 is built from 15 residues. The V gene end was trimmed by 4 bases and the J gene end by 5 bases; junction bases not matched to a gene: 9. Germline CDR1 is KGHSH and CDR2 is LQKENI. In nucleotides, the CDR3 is TGTGCCAGCTCACTCTCAGGGGGCACGAGGACTGAAGCTTTCTTT. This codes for CASSLSGGTRTEAFF.

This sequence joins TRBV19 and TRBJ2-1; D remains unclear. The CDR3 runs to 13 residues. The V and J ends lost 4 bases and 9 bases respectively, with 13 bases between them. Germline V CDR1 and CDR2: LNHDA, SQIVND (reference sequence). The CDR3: CASSTRVSGEQFF. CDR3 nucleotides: TGTGCCAGTAGTACCCGGGTCTCTGGTGAGCAGTTCTTC.

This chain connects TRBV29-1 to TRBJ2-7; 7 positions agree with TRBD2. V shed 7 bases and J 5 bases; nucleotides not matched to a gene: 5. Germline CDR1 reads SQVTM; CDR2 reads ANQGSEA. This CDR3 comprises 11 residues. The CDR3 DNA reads TGCAGCGGCTCTAGCGGAGACGAGCAGTACTTC. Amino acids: CSGSSGDEQYF.

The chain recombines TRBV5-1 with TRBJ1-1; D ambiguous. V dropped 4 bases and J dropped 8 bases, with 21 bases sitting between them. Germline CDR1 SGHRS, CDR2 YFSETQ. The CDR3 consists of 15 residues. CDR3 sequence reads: CASSPDPGSKTEAFF. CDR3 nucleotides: TGCGCCAGCAGCCCAGATCCCGGGTCGAAAACGGAAGCTTTCTTT.

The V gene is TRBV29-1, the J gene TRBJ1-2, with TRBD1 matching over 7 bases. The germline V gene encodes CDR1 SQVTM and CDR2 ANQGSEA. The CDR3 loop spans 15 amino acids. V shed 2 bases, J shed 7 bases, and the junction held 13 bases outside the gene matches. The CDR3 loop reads CSVEFLDYRGVGYTF. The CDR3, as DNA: TGCAGCGTTGAATTCCTGGACTACAGGGGCGTTGGCTACACCTTC.

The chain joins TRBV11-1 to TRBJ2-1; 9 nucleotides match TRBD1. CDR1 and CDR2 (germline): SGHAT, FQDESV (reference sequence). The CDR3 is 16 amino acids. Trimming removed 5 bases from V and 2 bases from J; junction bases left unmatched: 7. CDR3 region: CASSPTGTGPYNEQFF. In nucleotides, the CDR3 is TGTGCCAGCAGCCCAACCGGGACAGGGCCCTACAATGAGCAGTTCTTC.

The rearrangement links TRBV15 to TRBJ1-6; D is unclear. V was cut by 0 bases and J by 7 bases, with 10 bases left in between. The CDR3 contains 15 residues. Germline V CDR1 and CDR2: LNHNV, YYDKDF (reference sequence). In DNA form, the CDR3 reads TGTGCCACCAGCAGAGACTCAGGAAAAAATTCACCCCTCCACTTT. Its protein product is CATSRDSGKNSPLHF.

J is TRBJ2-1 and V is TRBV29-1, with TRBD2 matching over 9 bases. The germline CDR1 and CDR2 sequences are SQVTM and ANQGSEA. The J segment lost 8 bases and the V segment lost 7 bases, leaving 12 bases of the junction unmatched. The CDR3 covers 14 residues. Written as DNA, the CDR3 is TGCAGCGCGGGTAGCGGGAGTGTCGTGGATGAGCAGTTCTTC. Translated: CSAGSGSVVDEQFF.

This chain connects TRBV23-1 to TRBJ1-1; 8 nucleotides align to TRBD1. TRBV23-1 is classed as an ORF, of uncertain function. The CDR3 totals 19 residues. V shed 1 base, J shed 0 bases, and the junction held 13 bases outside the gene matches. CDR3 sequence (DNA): TGCGCCAGCAGTCAATGCCGGCCAGGGGGCGGCACCATGAACACTGAAGCTTTCTTT. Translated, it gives CASSQCRPGGGTMNTEAFF.

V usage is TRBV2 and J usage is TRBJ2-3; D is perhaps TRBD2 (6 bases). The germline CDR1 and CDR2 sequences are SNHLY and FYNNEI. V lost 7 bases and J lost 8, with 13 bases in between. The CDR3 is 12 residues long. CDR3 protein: CASTERRATQYF. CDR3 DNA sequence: TGTGCCAGCACCGAGCGGAGGGCTACGCAGTATTTT.

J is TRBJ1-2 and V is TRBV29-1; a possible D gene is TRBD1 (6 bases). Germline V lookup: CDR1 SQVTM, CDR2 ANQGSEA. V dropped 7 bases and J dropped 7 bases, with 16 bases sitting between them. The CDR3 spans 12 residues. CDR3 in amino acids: CSGTQGAAGYTF. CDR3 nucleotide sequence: TGCAGCGGAACACAGGGTGCGGCTGGCTACACCTTC.

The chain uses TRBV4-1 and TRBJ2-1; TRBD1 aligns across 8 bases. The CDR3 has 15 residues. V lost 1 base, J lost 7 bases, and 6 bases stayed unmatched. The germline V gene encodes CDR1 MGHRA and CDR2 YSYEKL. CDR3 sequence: CASSQGQGARNEQFF. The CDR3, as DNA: TGCGCCAGCAGCCAAGGGCAGGGGGCGAGGAATGAGCAGTTCTTC.

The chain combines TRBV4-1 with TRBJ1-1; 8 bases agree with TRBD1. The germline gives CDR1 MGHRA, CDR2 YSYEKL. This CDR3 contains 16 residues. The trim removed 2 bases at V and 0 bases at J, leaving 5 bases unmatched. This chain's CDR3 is CASSQLQDRVNTEAFF. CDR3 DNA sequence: TGCGCCAGCAGCCAACTACAGGACAGGGTGAACACTGAAGCTTTCTTT.

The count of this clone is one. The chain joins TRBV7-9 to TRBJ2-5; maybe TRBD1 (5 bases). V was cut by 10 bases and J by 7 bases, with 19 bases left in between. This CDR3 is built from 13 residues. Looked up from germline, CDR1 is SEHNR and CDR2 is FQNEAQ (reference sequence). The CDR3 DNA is TGTGCCATCTCAGAAGGGGAATGGGGGACCCAGTACTTC. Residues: CAISEGEWGTQYF.

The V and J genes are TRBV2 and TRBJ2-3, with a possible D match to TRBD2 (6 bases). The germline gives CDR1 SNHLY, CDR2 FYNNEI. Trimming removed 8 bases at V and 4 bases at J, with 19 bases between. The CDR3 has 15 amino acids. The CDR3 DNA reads TGTGCCAGCCTAGGGGACGGGGGAGCAGCAGATACGCAGTATTTT. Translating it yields CASLGDGGAADTQYF.

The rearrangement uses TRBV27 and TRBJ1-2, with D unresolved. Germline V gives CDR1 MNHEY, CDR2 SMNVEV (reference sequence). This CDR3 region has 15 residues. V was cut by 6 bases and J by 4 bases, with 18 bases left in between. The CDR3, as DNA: TGTGCCAGCAGGGTTGGTGCGGGGAGCGGCTATGGCTACACCTTC. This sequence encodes CASRVGAGSGYGYTF.

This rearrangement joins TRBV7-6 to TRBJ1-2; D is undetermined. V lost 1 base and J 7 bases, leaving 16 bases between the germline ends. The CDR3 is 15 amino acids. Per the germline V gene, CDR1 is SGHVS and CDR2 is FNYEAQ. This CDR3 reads CASSLEGEGPSGYTF. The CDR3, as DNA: TGTGCCAGCAGCTTAGAAGGAGAGGGTCCATCTGGCTACACCTTC.

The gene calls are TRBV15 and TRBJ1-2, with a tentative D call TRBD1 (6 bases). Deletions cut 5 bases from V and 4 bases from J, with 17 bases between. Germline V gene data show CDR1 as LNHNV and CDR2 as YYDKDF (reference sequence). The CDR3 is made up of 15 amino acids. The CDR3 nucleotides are TGTGCCACCAGCGTCAGGGGAATGTGGGGCTATGGCTACACCTTC. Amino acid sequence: CATSVRGMWGYGYTF.

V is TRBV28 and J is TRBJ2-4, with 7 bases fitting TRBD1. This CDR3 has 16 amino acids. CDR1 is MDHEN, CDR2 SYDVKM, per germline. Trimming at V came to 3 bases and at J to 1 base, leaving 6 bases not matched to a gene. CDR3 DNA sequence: TGTGCCAGCAGTTTCCCCGGACAGGCCGCCAAAAACATTCAGTACTTC. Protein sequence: CASSFPGQAAKNIQYF.

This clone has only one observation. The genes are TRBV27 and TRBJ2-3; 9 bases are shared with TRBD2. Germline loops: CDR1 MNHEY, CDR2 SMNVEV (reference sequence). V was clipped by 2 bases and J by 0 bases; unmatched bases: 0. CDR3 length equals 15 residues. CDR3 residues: CASSLTSGSTDTQYF. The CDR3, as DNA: TGTGCCAGCAGTTTAACTAGCGGGAGCACAGATACGCAGTATTTT.

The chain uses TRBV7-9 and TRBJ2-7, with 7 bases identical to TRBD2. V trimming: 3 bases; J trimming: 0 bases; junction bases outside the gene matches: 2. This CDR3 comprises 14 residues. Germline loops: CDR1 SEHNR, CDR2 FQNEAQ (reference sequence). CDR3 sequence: CASSFRGSSYEQYF. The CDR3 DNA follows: TGTGCCAGCAGCTTTCGCGGGAGCTCCTACGAGCAGTACTTC.